This section outlines one T cell receptor beta chain sequence together with its context. Repertoires were generated with immunoSEQ multiplex PCR, while TCRdb's copy carries only in-frame clones and drops some. The data show over 65,000 clones, around 93% seen once. This sample is part of a study of siplizumab effects on memory and regulatory T cells. Trimming left V 3 bases short and J 11 bases short, with 18 bases between. This CDR3 has 14 amino acids. The germline gives CDR1 SGDLS, CDR2 YYNGEE. The TCR sequence derives from a human donor in good health. The chain joins TRBV9 to TRBJ1-5; maybe TRBD1 (6 bases). What was sequenced was CD8+ T cells sorted from blood. CDR3 sequence: CASSDEQGVRTQHF. In nucleotides, the CDR3 is TGTGCCAGCAGCGACGAACAGGGTGTTCGGACCCAGCATTTT.